This TCR beta chain was documented in a study of OX40 agonist ivuxolimab in advanced cancers. Study-wide results and caveats: The 0.1-3.0 mg/kg partial responders had among the lowest clonal expansion. In the 0.1 to 3.0 mg/kg range, CD4+ and CD8+ blood T cells had expanded clonally by week 6.

TCRdb's table, derived via immunoSEQ multiplex PCR, lists solely in-frame clones and lacks some. The table has 30,000 to 40,000 clones, about 90% seen once. Autoimmune disease history or systemic immunosuppression barred patients. Turning to this clone: Its specificity is not known.

This specimen consisted of CD4+ or CD8+ T cells sorted from blood, obtained in a trial of the OX40 agonist ivuxolimab. The sequence came from an adult with an advanced solid tumor such as melanoma, head and neck, liver or kidney cancer.

Here the CDR3 DNA reads TGTGCCAGCAGCCAAGCAGGACTAGTAGTAAATGAGCAGTTCTTC. Protein sequence: CASSQAGLVVNEQFF. The V gene is TRBV4-2, the J gene TRBJ2-1; TRBD2 agrees at 7 bases. This CDR3 spans 15 amino acids. The V segment lost 1 base and the J segment 7 bases; nucleotides outside the gene matches: 7. Germline CDR1 is LGHNA and CDR2 is YNFKEQ.